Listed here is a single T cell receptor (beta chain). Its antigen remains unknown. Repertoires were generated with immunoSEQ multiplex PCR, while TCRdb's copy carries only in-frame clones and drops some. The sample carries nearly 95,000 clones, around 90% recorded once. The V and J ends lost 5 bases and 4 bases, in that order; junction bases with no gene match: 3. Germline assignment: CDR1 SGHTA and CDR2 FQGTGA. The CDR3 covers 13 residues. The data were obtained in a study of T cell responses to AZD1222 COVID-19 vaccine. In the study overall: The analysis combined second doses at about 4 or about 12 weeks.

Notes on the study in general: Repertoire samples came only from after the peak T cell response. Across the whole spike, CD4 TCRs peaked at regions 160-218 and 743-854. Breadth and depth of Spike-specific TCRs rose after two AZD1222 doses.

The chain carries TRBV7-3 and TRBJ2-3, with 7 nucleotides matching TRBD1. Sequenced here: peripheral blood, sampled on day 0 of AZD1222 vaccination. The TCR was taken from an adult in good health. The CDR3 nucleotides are TGTGCCAGCAGCAAGACAGGGCCAGATACGCAGTATTTT. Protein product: CASSKTGPDTQYF. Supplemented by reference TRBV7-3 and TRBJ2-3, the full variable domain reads GAGVSQTPSNKVTEKGKYVELRCDPISGHTALYWYRQSLGQGPEFLIYFQGTGAADDSGLPNDRFFAVRPEGSVSTLKIQRTERGDSAVYLCASSKTGPDTQYFGPGTRLTVL.